This T cell receptor beta chain originates from a study of shared clonotypes between healthy human individuals. Background on the study: Contributing individuals were two females and three males aged 18 to 49. Study-level results: Inspection by rarefaction showed sorted-subset sequencing to be incomplete despite large depth.

Using immunoSEQ multiplex PCR, the repertoire was profiled, and TCRdb retains in-frame clones only, with some absent. The sample yields about 2 million clones, approximately 95% seen once. The germline V and J ends were trimmed by 0 bases and 7 bases, with 6 bases remaining between them. CDR3 size: 12 residues. Per the germline V gene, CDR1 is WSHSY and CDR2 is SAAADI. This clone was counted between two and nine times. What it binds is unknown. Naive CD8 populations comprised CD45RO-negative cells positively selected for CCR7, excluding terminally differentiated effector memory CD45RA+ cells. The sequencing sample was made of naive CD8+ T cells sorted from blood. This sequence was found in a man aged 18 to 30 in good health. The rearrangement joins TRBV10-2 to TRBJ1-1; unclear D gene. CDR3 nucleotide sequence: TGCGCCAGCAGTGAGTCGAGGATTGAAGCTTTCTTT. It specifies CASSESRIEAFF.